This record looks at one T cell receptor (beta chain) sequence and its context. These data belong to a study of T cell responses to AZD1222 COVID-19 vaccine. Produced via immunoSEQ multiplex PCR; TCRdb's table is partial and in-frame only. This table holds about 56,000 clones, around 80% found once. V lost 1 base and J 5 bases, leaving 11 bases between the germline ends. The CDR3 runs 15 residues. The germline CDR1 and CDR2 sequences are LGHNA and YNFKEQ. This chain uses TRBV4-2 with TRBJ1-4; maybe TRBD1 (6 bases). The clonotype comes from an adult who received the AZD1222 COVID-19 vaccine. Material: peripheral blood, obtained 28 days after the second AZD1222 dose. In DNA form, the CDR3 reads TGTGCCAGCAGCCAAGGGGGGGGCGTAAATGAAAAACTGTTTTTT. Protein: CASSQGGGVNEKLFF.